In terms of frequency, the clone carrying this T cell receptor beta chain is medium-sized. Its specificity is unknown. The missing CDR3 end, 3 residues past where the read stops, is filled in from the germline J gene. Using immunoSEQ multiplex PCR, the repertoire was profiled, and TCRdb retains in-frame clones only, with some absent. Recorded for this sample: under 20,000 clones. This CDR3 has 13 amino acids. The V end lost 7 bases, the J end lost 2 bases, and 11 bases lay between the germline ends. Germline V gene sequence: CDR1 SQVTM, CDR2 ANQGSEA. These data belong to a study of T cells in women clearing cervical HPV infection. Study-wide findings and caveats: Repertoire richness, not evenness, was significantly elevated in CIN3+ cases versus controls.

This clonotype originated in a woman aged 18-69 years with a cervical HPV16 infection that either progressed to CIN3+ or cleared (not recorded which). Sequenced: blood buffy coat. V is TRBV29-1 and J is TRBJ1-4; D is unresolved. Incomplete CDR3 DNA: TGCAGCGCCGAGCGGACTACTAATGAAAAA. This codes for CSAERTTNEK. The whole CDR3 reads CSAERTTNEKLFF.